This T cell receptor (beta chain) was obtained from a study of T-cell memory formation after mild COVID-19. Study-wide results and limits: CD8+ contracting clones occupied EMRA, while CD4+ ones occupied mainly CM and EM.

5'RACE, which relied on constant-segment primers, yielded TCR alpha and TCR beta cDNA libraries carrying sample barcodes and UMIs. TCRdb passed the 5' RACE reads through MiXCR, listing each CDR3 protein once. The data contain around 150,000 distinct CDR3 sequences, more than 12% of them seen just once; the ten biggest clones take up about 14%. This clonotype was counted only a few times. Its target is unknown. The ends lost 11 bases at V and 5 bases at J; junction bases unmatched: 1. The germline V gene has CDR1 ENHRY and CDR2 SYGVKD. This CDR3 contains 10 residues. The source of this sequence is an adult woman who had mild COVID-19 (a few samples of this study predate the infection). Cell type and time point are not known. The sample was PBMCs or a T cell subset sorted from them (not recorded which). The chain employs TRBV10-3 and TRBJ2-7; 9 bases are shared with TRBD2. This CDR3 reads CAAGGDEQYF. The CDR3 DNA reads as TGTGCCGCGGGGGGGGACGAGCAGTACTTC.